Reported below is one T cell receptor beta chain. The antigen is unknown. Time point in this sample: baseline, week 1 (first vaccination visit). The treatment was: pre-vaccination baseline after standard-of-care therapy. This sample is part of a study of a mutant IDH1 vaccine in newly diagnosed glioma. Overall study: Of treated patients, around 62% were men and about 38% women, averaging 40.4 years. Study results and limitations: Immune responses arising from the vaccine appeared in more than 80% of patients.

This CDR3 is built from 15 residues. The V gene's germline CDR1 is SNHLY and CDR2 FYNNEI. Losses at the gene ends were 6 bases for V and 4 bases for J; bases not matched to a gene: 6. TCRdb's table, derived via immunoSEQ multiplex PCR, lists solely in-frame clones and lacks some. Of 15,000 to 20,000 clones listed, around four fifths are singletons. Sequenced material: PBMCs, taken from a glioma patient treated with radiotherapy, temozolomide or both. This TCR derives from a man aged 40-55 years with glioma. V usage is TRBV2 and J usage is TRBJ1-6; 7 bases agree with TRBD1. The CDR3 sequence: CASRGDSGYNSPLHF. The CDR3 DNA reads TGTGCCAGCAGGGGGGACAGCGGGTATAATTCACCCCTCCACTTT.